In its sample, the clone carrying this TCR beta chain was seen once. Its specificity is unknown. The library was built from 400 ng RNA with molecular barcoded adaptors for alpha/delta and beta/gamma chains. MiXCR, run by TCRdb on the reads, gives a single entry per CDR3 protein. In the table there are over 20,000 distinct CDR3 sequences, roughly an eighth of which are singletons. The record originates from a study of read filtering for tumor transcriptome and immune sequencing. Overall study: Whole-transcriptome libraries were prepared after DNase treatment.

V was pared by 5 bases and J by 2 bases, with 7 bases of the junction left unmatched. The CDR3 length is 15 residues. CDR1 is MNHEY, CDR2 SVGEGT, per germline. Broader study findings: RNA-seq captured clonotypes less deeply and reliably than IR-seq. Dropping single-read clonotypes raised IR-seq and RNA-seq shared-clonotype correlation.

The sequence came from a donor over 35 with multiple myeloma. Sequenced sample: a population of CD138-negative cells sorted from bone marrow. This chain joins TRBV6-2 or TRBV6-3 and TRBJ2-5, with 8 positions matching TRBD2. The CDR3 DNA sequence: TGTGCCAGCAGTGGAGGGCTAGCGGGTCAAGAGACCCAGTACTTC. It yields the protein CASSGGLAGQETQYF.